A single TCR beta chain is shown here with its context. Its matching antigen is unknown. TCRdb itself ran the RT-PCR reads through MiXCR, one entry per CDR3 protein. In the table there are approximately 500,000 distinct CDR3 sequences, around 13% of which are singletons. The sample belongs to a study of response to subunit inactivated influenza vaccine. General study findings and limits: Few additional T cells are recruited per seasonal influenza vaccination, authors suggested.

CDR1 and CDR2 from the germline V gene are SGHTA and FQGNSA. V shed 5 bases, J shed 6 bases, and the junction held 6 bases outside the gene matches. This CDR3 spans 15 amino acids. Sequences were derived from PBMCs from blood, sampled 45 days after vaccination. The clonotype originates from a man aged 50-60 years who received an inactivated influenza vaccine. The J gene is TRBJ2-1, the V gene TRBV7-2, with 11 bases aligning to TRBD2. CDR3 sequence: CASSPTSGVSNEQFF. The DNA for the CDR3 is TGTGCCAGCAGCCCGACTAGCGGGGTCTCCAATGAGCAGTTCTTC. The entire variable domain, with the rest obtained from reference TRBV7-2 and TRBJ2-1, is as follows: GAGVSQSPSNKVTEKGKDVELRCDPISGHTALYWYRQSLGQGLEFLIYFQGNSAPDKSGLPSDRFSAERTGGSVSTLTIQRTQQEDSAVYLCASSPTSGVSNEQFFGPGTRLTVL.